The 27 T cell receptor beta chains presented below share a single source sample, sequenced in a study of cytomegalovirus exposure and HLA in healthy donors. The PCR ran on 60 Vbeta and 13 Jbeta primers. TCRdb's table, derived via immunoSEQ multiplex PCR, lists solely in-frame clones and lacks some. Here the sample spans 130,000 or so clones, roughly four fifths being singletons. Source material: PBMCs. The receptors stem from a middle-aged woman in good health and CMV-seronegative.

The CDR3 DNA sequence: TGTGCCAGCAGTTTTGGTGACAGGGTCAGCTACGAGCAGTACTTC. It specifies CASSFGDRVSYEQYF. The gene calls are TRBV27 and TRBJ2-7; TRBD1 matches 7 bases. CDR1 and CDR2 (germline): MNHEY, SMNVEV (reference sequence). V lost 3 bases to trimming and J lost 3 bases; unmatched junction nucleotides: 8. CDR3 length: 15 amino acids.

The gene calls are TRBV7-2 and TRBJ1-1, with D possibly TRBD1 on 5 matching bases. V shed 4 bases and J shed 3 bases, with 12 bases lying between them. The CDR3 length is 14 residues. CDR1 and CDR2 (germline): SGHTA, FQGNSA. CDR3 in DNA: TGTGCCAGCAGCTCAGGGTCGTTTTACACTGAAGCTTTCTTT. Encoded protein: CASSSGSFYTEAFF.

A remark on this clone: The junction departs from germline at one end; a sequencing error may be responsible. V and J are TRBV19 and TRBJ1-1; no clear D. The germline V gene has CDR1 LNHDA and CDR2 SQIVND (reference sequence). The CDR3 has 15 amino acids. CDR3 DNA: TGTGCCAGTGGTATAGTGTGGGGAGGTGGCACTGAAGCTTTCTTT. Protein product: CASGIVWGGGTEAFF.

In DNA, the CDR3 is TGTGCCAGCAGCTTGGAAGGGGGCCAATATAATTCACCCCTCCACTTT. Protein product: CASSLEGGQYNSPLHF. The chain combines TRBV5-4 with TRBJ1-6; 7 nucleotides line up with TRBD1. V was clipped by 0 bases and J by 4 bases; unmatched bases: 4. The germline gives CDR1 SGHNT, CDR2 YYREEE (reference sequence). The length of the CDR3 is 16 residues.

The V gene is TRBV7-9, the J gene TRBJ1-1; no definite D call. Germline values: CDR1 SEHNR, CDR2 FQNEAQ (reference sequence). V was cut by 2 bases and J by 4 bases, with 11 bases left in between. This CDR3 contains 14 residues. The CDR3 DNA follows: TGTGCCAGCAGCTTACTGGCCCGACTCACTGAAGCTTTCTTT. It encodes CASSLLARLTEAFF.

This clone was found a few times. CDR3 protein: CASNLGDRSNYGYTF. In DNA, the CDR3 is TGTGCCAGCAACCTAGGGGACAGGAGTAACTATGGCTACACCTTC. This chain joins TRBV9 and TRBJ1-2; 8 nucleotides agree with TRBD1. V shed 6 bases and J 1 base; nucleotides not matched to a gene: 8. CDR3 length equals 15 residues. Per the germline V gene, CDR1 is SGDLS and CDR2 is YYNGEE.

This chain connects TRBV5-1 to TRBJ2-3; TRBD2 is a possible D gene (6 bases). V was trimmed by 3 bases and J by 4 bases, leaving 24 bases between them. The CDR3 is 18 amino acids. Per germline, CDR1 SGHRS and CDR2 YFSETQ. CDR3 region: CASSSLNHPAGYSDTQYF. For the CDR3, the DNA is TGCGCCAGCAGCTCTCTTAACCACCCGGCGGGGTACTCAGATACGCAGTATTTT.

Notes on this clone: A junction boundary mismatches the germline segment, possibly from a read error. CDR3 sequence reads: CASSKDRDTRFHF. The CDR3 nucleotides read TGTGCCAGCAGCAAGGACAGGGACACTAGATTCCACTTC. The rearrangement joins TRBV11-2 to TRBJ2-5; 8 nucleotides match TRBD1. This CDR3 spans 13 amino acids. The germline CDR1 and CDR2 sequences are SGHAT and FQNNGV. Complete variable domain (other parts from reference TRBV11-2 and TRBJ2-5): EAGVAQSPRYKIIEKRQSVAFWCNPISGHATLYWYQQILGQGPKLLIQFQNNGVVDDSQLPKDRFSAERLKGVDSTLKIQPAKLEDSAVYLCASSKDRDTRFHFGPGTRLLVL.

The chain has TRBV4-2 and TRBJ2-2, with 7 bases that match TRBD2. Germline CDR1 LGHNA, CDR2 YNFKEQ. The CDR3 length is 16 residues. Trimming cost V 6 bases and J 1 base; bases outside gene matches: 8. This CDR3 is CASSRDASGNTGELFF. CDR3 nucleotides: TGTGCCAGCAGTCGAGATGCTAGCGGGAACACCGGGGAGCTGTTTTTT.

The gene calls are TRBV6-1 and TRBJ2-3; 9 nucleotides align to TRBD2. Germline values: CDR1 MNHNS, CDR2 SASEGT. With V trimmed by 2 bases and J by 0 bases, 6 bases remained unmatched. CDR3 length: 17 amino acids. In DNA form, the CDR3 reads TGTGCCAGCAGTGAATGGCCTAGCGGGACTAGCACAGATACGCAGTATTTT. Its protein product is CASSEWPSGTSTDTQYF.

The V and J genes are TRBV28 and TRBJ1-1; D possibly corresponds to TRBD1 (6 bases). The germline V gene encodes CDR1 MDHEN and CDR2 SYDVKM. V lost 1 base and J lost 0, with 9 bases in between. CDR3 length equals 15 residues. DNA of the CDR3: TGTGCCAGCAGTTTATTGGACAGTATGAACACTGAAGCTTTCTTT. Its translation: CASSLLDSMNTEAFF.

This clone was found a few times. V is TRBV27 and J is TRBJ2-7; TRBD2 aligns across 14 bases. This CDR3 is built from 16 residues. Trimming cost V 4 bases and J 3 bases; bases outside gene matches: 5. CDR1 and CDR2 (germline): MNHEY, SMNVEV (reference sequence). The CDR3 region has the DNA TGTGCCAGCAGTTCAAGGACTAGCGGGGGGATCTACGAGCAGTACTTC. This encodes CASSSRTSGGIYEQYF.

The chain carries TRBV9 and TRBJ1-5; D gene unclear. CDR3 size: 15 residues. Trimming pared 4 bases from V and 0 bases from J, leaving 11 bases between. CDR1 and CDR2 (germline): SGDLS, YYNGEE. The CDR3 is CASSPAGYSNQPQHF. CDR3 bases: TGTGCCAGCAGCCCCGCGGGCTATAGCAATCAGCCCCAGCATTTT. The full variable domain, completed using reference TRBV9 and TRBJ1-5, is DSGVTQTPKHLITATGQRVTLRCSPRSGDLSVYWYQQSLDQGLQFLIQYYNGEERAKGNILERFSAQQFPDLHSELNLSSLELGDSALYFCASSPAGYSNQPQHFGDGTRLSIL.

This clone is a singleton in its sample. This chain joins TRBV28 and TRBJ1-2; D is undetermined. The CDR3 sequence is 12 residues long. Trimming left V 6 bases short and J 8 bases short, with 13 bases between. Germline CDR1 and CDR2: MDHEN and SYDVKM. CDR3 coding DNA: TGTGCCAGCAGCCCTGGCGGCAACGGCTACACCTTC. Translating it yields CASSPGGNGYTF.

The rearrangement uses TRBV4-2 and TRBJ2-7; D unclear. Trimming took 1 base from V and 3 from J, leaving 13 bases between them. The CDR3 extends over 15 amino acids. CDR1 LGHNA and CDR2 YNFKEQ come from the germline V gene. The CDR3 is CASSQVVTESYEQYF. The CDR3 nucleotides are TGTGCCAGCAGCCAAGTGGTCACAGAGAGCTACGAGCAGTACTTC.

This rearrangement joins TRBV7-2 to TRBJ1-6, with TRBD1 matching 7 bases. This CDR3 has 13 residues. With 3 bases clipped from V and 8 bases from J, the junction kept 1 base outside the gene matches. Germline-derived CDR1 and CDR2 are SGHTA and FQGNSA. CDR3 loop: CASSFDRDSPLHF. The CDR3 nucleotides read TGTGCCAGCAGCTTCGACAGGGATTCACCCCTCCACTTT.

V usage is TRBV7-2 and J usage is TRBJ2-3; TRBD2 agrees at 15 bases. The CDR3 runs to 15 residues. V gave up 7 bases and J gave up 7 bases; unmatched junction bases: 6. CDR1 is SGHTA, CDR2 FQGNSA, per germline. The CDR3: CASNSGLAGGYTQYF. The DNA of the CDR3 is TGTGCCAGCAACTCGGGACTAGCGGGAGGATATACGCAGTATTTT.

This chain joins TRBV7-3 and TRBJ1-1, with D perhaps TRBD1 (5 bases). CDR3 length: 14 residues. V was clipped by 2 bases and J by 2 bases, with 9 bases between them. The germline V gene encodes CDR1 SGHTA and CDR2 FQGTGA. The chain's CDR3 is CASSLPTVNTEAFF. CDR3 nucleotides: TGTGCCAGCAGCTTACCGACAGTAAACACTGAAGCTTTCTTT.

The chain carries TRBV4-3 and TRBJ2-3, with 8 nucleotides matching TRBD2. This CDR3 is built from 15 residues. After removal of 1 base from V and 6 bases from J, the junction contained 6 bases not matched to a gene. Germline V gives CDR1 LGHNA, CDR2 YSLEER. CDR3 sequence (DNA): TGCGCCAGCAGCCAAGTTTGGCGGGAGGCCGATACGCAGTATTTT. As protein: CASSQVWREADTQYF.

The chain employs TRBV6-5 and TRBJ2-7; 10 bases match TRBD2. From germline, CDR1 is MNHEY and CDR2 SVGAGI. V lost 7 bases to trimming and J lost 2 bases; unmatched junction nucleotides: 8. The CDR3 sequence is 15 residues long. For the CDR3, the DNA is TGTGCCAGCAAAATACTAGCGGGAAGAACCTACGAGCAGTACTTC. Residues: CASKILAGRTYEQYF.

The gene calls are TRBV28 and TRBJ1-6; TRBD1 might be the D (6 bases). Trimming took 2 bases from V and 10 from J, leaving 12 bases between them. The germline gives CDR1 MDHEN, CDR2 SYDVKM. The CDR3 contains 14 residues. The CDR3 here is CASSLRGSDSPLHF. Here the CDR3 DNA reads TGTGCCAGCAGTTTAAGGGGGTCAGACTCACCCCTCCACTTT. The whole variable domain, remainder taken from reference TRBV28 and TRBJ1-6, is DVKVTQSSRYLVKRTGEKVFLECVQDMDHENMFWYRQDPGLGLRLIYFSYDVKMKEKGDIPEGYSVSREKKERFSLILESASTNQTSMYLCASSLRGSDSPLHFGNGTRLTVT.

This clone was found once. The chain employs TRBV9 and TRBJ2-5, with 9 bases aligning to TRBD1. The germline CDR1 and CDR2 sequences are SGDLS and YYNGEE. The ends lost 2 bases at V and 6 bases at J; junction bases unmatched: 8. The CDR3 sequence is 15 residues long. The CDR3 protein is CASSVHSDRGKTQYF. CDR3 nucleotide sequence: TGTGCCAGCAGCGTCCATTCGGACAGGGGAAAGACCCAGTACTTC.

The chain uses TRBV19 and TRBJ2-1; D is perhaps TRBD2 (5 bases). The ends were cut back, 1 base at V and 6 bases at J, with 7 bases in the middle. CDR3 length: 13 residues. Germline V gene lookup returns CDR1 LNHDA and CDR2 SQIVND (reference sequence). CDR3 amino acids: CASSIGSGNEQFF. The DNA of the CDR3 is TGTGCCAGTAGTATAGGAAGCGGCAATGAGCAGTTCTTC.

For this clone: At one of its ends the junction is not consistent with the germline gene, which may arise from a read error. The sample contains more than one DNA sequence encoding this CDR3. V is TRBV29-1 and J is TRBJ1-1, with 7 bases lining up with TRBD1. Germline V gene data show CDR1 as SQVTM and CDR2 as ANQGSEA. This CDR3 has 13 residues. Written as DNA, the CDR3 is TGCAGCGTTGTACAGGGGTGGGACACTGAGGCTTTCTTT. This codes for CSVVQGWDTEAFF.

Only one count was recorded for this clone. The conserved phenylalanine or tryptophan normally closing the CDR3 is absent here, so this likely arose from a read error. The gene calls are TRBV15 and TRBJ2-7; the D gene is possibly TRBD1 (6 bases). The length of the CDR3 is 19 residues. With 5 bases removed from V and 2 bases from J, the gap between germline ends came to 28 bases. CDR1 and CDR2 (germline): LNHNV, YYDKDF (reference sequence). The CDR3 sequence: CATSDSRKHRATFPYEQYL. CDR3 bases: TGTGCCACCAGCGATTCCCGAAAGCACAGGGCTACATTCCCCTACGAGCAGTACCTC.

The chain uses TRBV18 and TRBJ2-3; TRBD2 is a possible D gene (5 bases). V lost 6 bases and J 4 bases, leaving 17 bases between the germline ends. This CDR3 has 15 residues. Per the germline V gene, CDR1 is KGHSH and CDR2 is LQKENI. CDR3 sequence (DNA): TGTGCCAGCTCCCGGGGAGAGTCCGCAGCAGATACGCAGTATTTT. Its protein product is CASSRGESAADTQYF.

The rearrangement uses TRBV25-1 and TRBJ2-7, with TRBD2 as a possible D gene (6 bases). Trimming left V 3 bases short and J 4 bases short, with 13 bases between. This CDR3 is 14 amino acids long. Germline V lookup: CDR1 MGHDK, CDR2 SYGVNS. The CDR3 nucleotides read TGTGCCAGCAGTGATTCGGGACTTTTATACGAGCAGTACTTC. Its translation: CASSDSGLLYEQYF.